This T cell receptor beta chain was documented in a study of cytomegalovirus exposure and HLA in healthy donors. Study summary: Ancestry clustering placed 81% of approximately 420 genotyped donors in the Caucasian-associated cluster. Study-level findings and limits: Through in vitro validation, a few CMV-associated chains were shown to be specific for CMV antigens. Highly shared variants forming one cluster were likely a sequencing artifact.

CDR3 length: 15 amino acids. Losses at the gene ends were 5 bases for V and 4 bases for J; bases not matched to a gene: 5. Germline CDR1 and CDR2: SGHTA and FQGNSA. Use of 60 Vbeta and 13 Jbeta primers characterized the PCR. Repertoires were generated with immunoSEQ multiplex PCR, while TCRdb's copy carries only in-frame clones and drops some. The repertoire holds under 70,000 clones, more than 60% seen once, with roughly 5% in the top ten. This clone was found a few times. Antigen specificity is unknown. The chain employs TRBV7-2 and TRBJ2-6; 7 positions match TRBD1. Input material: PBMCs. The source of this sequence is a male donor in good health and CMV-seropositive. The CDR3: CASSDRVLGANVLTF. DNA of the CDR3: TGTGCCAGCAGCGACAGGGTATTAGGGGCCAACGTCCTGACTTTC.